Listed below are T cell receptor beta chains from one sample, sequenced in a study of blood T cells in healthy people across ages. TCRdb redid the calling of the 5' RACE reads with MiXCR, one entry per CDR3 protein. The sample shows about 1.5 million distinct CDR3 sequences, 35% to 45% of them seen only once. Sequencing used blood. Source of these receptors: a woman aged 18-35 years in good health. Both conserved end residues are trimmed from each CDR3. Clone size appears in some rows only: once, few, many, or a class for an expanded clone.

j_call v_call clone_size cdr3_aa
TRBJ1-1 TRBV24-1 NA ATSETDTEAF
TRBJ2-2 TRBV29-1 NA SVYVGELF
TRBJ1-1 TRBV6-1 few ASSRGTGYTEAF
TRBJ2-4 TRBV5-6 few ASSWGENIQY
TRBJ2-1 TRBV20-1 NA RILGRGSEQF
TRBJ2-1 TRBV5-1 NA ASRDSGLHEQF
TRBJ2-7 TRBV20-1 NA SARVEGGNSYEQY
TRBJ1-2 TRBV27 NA ASRFSGGDGYT
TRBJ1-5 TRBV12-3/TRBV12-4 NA ASVGQVNNQPQH
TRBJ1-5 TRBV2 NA ASGRMMDNQPQH
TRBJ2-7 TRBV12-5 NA ASQGANEQY
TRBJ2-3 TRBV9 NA ASRPLSGYTDTQY
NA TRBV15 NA ATSRDGDETQY
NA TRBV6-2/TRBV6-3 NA ASIPRGPYEQY
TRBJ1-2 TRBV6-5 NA ASSYSSGLGGYT
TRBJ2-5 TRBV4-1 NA ASSQLSGNEQY
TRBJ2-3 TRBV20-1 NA SAAWRKRATDTQY
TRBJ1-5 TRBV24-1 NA ATSDLQARGPQH
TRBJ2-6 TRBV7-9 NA ASSPRQGAGANVLT
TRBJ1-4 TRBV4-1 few ASSQGPQSGGNEKLF
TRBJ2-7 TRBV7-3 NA ASSPSTRVRIREPYEQY
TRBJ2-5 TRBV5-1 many ASSFSGRAQY
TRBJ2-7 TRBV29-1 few SVGDGQQIYEQY
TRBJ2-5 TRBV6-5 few ASSYGLAGRNEQY
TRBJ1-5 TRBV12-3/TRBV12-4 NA ASSNQGMGQPQH
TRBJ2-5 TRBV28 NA ASWTGEETQY
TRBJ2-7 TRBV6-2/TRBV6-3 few ASSYSRRQRPYEQY
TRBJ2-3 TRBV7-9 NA ASSLEKRVRTETQY
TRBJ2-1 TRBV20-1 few SAGARTNEQF
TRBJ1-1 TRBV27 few ASSSTRGAVHVTEAF
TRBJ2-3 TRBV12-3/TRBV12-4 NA ASRGLGPRY
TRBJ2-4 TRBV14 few ASSQGGGAKNIQY
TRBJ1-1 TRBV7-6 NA ASSLASVQVDTEAF
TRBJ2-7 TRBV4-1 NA ASSHPGLNYEQY
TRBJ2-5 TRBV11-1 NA ASSLGPGLRETQY
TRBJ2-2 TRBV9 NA ASSASGRGTGELF
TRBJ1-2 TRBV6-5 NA ASSSPTGSYGYT
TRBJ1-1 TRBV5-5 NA ASSRTPGNTEAF
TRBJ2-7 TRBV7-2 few ASSRGLANNEQY
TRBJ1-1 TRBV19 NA ASSKQLNTEAF
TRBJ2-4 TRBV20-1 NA SARPFLAGAPKNIQY
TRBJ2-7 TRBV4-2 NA ASSLLPGLAGGSGDNEQY
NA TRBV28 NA ASRDLTYEQY
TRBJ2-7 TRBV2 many ASSEEGLLTHEQY
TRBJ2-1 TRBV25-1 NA ASSELAAGTYNEQF
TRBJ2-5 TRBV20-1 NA SARDRWIQETQY
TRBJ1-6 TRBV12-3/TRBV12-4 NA ASSPTKGPYNSPPH
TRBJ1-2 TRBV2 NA ASSDCRGYGYT
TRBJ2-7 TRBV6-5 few ASSIGPRSVSYEQY
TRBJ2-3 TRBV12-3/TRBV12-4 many ASSGYTQY
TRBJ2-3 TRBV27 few ASSLFGPAQQVLTQY
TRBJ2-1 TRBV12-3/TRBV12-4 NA ASSLGPIRDTYNEQF
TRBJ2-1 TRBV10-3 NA AISESIGSYNEQF
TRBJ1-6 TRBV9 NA ASSVAGDSGYSPLH
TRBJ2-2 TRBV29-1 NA SVVQGATNTGELF
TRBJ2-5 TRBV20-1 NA SARGLAGGRETQY
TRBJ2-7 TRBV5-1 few ASSHSGQGAYEQY